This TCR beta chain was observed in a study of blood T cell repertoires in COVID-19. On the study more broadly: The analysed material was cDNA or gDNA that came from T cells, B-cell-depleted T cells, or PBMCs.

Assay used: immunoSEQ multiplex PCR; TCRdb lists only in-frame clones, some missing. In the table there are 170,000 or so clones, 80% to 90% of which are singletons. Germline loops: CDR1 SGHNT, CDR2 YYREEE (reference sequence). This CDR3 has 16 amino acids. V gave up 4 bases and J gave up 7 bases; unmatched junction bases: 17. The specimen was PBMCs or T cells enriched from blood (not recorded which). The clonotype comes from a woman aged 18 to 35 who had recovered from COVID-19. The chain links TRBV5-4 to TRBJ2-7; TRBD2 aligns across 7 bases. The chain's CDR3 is CASSPGGYQLGGEQYF. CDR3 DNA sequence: TGTGCCAGCAGCCCGGGAGGTTACCAACTGGGGGGGGAGCAGTACTTC.